This T cell receptor (beta chain) was identified in a study of blood T cell repertoires in COVID-19. Study overall: Sites in the United States, Italy and Spain provided acute and convalescent COVID-19 samples. PBMCs, B-cell-depleted T cells, or T cells provided the cDNA or gDNA that made up the material.

The CDR3 totals 15 residues. Germline CDR1 is LGHDT and CDR2 is YNNKEL (reference sequence). The V end was cut by 3 bases, the J end by 2 bases, with 8 bases between. The assay was immunoSEQ multiplex PCR, and TCRdb's table has in-frame clones only and misses some. This table holds over 150,000 clones, about 80% found once. The chain couples TRBV3-1 (or the pseudogene TRBV3-2) to TRBJ1-6; a weak D match, TRBD1 (5 bases). The specimen was peripheral blood. The TCR sequence derives from a human donor in a cohort sampled during active COVID-19. CDR3 residues: CASSQARAYNSPLHF. The CDR3 region has the DNA TGTGCCAGCAGCCAGGCCAGGGCCTATAATTCACCCCTCCACTTT.